This T cell receptor beta chain was identified in a study of cytomegalovirus exposure and HLA in healthy donors. Study-level points and caveats: The classifier reportedly diagnosed cytomegalovirus status with high specificity and sensitivity. The study recorded around 160 TCR beta chains that were cytomegalovirus-associated.

Germline-derived CDR1 and CDR2 are SGDLS and YYNGEE. V gave up 0 bases and J gave up 5 bases; unmatched junction bases: 4. The CDR3 runs to 14 residues. PCR was performed using 60 Vbeta and 13 Jbeta primers. Some clones are missing from TCRdb's copy, which holds only in-frame ones; the method was immunoSEQ multiplex PCR. The data contain approximately 280,000 clones, around nine tenths of them singletons. A note on this clone: Its antigen is unknown. Other DNA sequences within the sample encode an identical CDR3.

Sequenced: PBMCs. This receptor was taken from a young woman in good health and CMV-seronegative. This chain joins TRBV9 and TRBJ2-5; 7 bases agree with TRBD1. The CDR3 DNA follows: TGTGCCAGCAGCGTAGGAGGGGGCCGGGAGACCCAGTACTTC. Amino acid sequence: CASSVGGGRETQYF.